This T cell receptor (beta chain) was identified in a study of blood T cell repertoires in COVID-19. Study in general: From T cells, B-cell-depleted T cells, or PBMCs came the material, which was cDNA or gDNA.

Measured with immunoSEQ multiplex PCR; TCRdb has only the in-frame clones, and not every one. The table has some 400,000 clones, 80% to 90% seen once; the top ten hold 2% to 2.5%. V shed 2 bases and J shed 5 bases, with 15 bases lying between them. The CDR3 has 15 residues. Germline V gene data show CDR1 as GTSNPN and CDR2 as SVGIG (reference sequence). The rearrangement uses TRBV30 and TRBJ2-2; D may be TRBD1 (6 bases). This clonotype originated in a woman aged 60-70 years with COVID-19, enrolled during active disease. The sequencing input was peripheral blood. CDR3 DNA: TGTGCCTGGAGTTCCTTTGGGACAAGGACCGGGGAGCTGTTTTTT. This encodes CAWSSFGTRTGELFF.